A selection of T cell receptor beta chains follows, all from one sample in a study of T cell repertoires in cytomegalovirus infection. Using its own MiXCR run on the reads, TCRdb lists one record per CDR3 protein. The data contain just over 300,000 distinct CDR3 sequences, under 20% of them singletons. Source material: PBMCs. Every receptor here comes from a human donor in good health (CMV status not recorded). Some clones in this sample may be carry-over from other donors' samples. Each CDR3 is given with its conserved first and last residue. A D gene is named only where the DNA matches it firmly. Clone size appears in some rows only: once, few, many, or a class for an expanded clone.

D gene	clone size	V gene	J gene	CDR3 protein	CDR3 DNA
TRBD1	few	TRBV5-5	TRBJ2-1	CASSFGTDWYNEQFF	TGTGCCAGCAGCTTCGGGACAGATTGGTACAATGAGCAGTTCTTC
-	-	TRBV4-1	TRBJ1-1	CASSQDSGTEAFF	TGCGCCAGCAGCCAAGATTCAGGGACTGAAGCTTTCTTT
-	many	TRBV6-5	TRBJ1-1	CASSSRFEAFF	TGTGCCAGCAGTTCTCGGTTTGAAGCTTTCTTT
-	many	TRBV7-8	TRBJ1-1	CASSVTIGQPTEAFF	TGTGCCAGCAGCGTAACCATTGGACAGCCGACTGAAGCTTTCTTT
-	-	TRBV4-1	TRBJ1-1	CGSSQGSGGPTEAFF	TGTGGCAGCAGCCAAGGCAGCGGAGGCCCCACTGAAGCTTTCTTT
-	many	TRBV28	TRBJ2-1	CASRGGDRSYNEQFF	TGTGCCAGCAGGGGGGGGGACAGATCCTACAATGAGCAGTTCTTC
-	-	TRBV14	TRBJ1-4	CASSHGSASLRNEKLFF	TGTGCCAGCAGCCACGGTTCAGCCTCCCTCAGGAATGAAAAACTGTTTTTT
TRBD2	-	TRBV9	TRBJ2-1	CASSASAGGAYNEQFF	TGTGCCAGCAGCGCCTCAGCGGGGGGCGCCTACAATGAGCAGTTCTTC
TRBD1	many	TRBV7-2	TRBJ2-1	CASSWTGGEGEQFF	TGTGCCAGCAGCTGGACAGGGGGAGAGGGGGAGCAGTTCTTC
-	many	TRBV20-1	TRBJ1-6	CSASVPAGIKNSPLHF	TGCAGTGCTAGTGTTCCGGCGGGCATCAAGAATTCACCCCTCCACTTT
-	many	TRBV7-9	TRBJ2-5	CASSPGHLGQETQYF	TGTGCCAGCAGCCCGGGACATCTTGGACAAGAGACCCAGTACTTC
TRBD1	few	TRBV10-3	TRBJ2-7	CAIKDTRGQGNEQYF	TGTGCCATCAAAGATACGCGGGGACAGGGCAACGAGCAGTACTTC